This T cell receptor beta chain was captured in a study of T cell clones after liver transplantation. Overall study results and limits: Small, mixed patient groups and varying post-transplant times limit these conclusions.

Assay: immunoSEQ multiplex PCR; the TCRdb copy retains only in-frame clones and omits some. The sample contains 20,000 to 25,000 clones, about four fifths of which appear only once. The CDR3 is made up of 14 amino acids. Germline V gene sequence: CDR1 LNHDA, CDR2 SQIVND (reference sequence). V shed 8 bases and J shed 3 bases, with 17 bases lying between them. This clone was counted a single time. Its antigen is not known. The clonotype was recovered from a human patient who received a liver transplant. Some T cells may possibly be graft donor cells. This material consisted of CD8+ T cells from blood, taken less than 70 months after liver transplant. J is TRBJ2-7 and V is TRBV19; weak D call: TRBD1 (8 bases). The CDR3 region is CASSPGGGGYEQYF. The CDR3 DNA sequence: TGTGCCAGTTCTCCAGGGGGCGGGGGCTACGAGCAGTACTTC.